This T cell receptor beta chain was sequenced during a study of T-cell memory formation after mild COVID-19. Germline V CDR1 and CDR2: MNHEY, SVGEGT. The CDR3 has 12 amino acids. The germline V and J ends were trimmed by 8 bases and 5 bases, with 9 bases remaining between them. TCRdb analysed the 5' RACE reads with MiXCR anew, one entry per CDR3 protein. The sample carries 500,000 to 550,000 distinct CDR3 sequences, roughly 20% recorded once. The source is an adult woman who had mild COVID-19 (a few samples of this study predate the infection). Cell type and time point are not known. What was sequenced was PBMCs or a T cell subset sorted from them (not recorded which). The genes are TRBV6-2 or TRBV6-3 and TRBJ2-2; tentative D call: TRBD2 (5 bases). CDR3 nucleotide sequence: TGTGCCAGCGCCTCGGGGACCGGGGAGCTGTTTTTT. It is translated as CASASGTGELFF.